The 14 T cell receptor beta chains in this list originate from one sample, sequenced in a study of T-cell reconstitution after alpha-beta-depleted transplantation in children. Molecular barcoding with unique molecular identifiers was used for the TCRbeta library. Each CDR3 protein is one row after TCRdb ran MiXCR on the PCR reads. The table has about 610,000 distinct CDR3 sequences, roughly a tenth seen once; the top ten hold approximately 4.1%. The sample was PBMCs from the stem cell graft donor, taken from the stem cell graft. These receptors were obtained from a human donor who donated a stem cell graft to a child with acute myeloid leukemia.

The rearrangement joins TRBV4-1 to TRBJ2-7, with TRBD2 identical over 7 bases. The V gene's germline CDR1 is MGHRA and CDR2 YSYEKL. The CDR3 runs to 18 residues. Trimming took 0 bases from V and 5 from J; bases not matched to a gene: 16. The CDR3 sequence: CASSQDWRGAGVTHEQYF. For the CDR3, the DNA is TGCGCCAGCAGCCAAGATTGGAGAGGCGCGGGAGTCACCCACGAGCAGTACTTC.

Ten or more counts support this clonotype. The CDR3 DNA reads as TGCAGTGCTAGAGATTTATTAGCCAAAAACATTCAGTACTTC. This encodes CSARDLLAKNIQYF. The J gene is TRBJ2-4, the V gene TRBV20-1, with D hard to call. V gave up 0 bases and J gave up 0 bases, with 6 bases separating them. Germline V gene data show CDR1 as DFQATT and CDR2 as SNEGSKA (reference sequence). This CDR3 spans 14 amino acids.

This clonotype was detected only a few times. The chain carries TRBV20-1 and TRBJ2-7; 7 nucleotides align to TRBD2. The germline gives CDR1 DFQATT, CDR2 SNEGSKA (reference sequence). CDR3 length: 13 amino acids. With V trimmed by 3 bases and J by 4 bases, 6 bases remained unmatched. CDR3 coding DNA: TGCAGTGCTAGGGTGGGAGGGCCGTACGAGCAGTACTTC. Protein sequence: CSARVGGPYEQYF.

The chain uses TRBV27 and TRBJ2-4; TRBD1 matches at 10 bases. The CDR3 is made up of 15 amino acids. Germline-derived CDR1 and CDR2 are MNHEY and SMNVEV (reference sequence). V trimming: 5 bases; J trimming: 2 bases; junction bases outside the gene matches: 3. The CDR3 DNA is TGTGCCAGCAGTCGGGACAGGGGACCCAAAAACATTCAGTACTTC. It yields the protein CASSRDRGPKNIQYF.

This clonotype was seen many times. V is TRBV5-1 and J is TRBJ2-2; possible D gene TRBD2, 6 bases. Germline V gene sequence: CDR1 SGHRS, CDR2 YFSETQ. V gave up 0 bases and J gave up 7 bases, with 16 bases separating them. The CDR3 consists of 16 residues. CDR3 nucleotides: TGCGCCAGCAGCTTGGCCGGGACTCGGACCAACGGGGAGCTGTTTTTT. Its protein is CASSLAGTRTNGELFF.

This clonotype has more than one count but fewer than ten. DNA of the CDR3: TGTGCCAGCAGTTTGATGAGGGTCCTTTCCGGCACAGATACGCAGTATTTT. Amino acid sequence: CASSLMRVLSGTDTQYF. V and J are TRBV27 and TRBJ2-3, with TRBD2 as a possible D gene (5 bases). This CDR3 comprises 17 residues. V lost 3 bases, J lost 1 base, and 17 bases lay in between. CDR1 MNHEY and CDR2 SMNVEV come from the germline V gene (reference sequence).

There are a few counts of this clonotype. The chain carries TRBV7-9 and TRBJ1-5; maybe TRBD1 (5 bases). With 4 bases removed from V and 3 bases from J, the gap between germline ends came to 16 bases. Germline values: CDR1 SEHNR, CDR2 FQNEAQ (reference sequence). The CDR3 is 16 amino acids. The CDR3 DNA reads as TGTGCCAGCAGCTCCTACCCCGACAGAAACAATCAGCCCCAGCATTTT. It translates to CASSSYPDRNNQPQHF. Variable domain in full (rest from reference TRBV7-9 and TRBJ1-5): DTGVSQNPRHKITKRGQNVTFRCDPISEHNRLYWYRQTLGQGPEFLTYFQNEAQLEKSRLLSDRFSAERPKGSFSTLEIQRTEQGDSAMYLCASSSYPDRNNQPQHFGDGTRLSIL.

V gene TRBV24-1 combines with J gene TRBJ2-7; D unresolved. CDR3 length: 13 amino acids. CDR1 is KGHDR and CDR2 is SFDVKD in the germline V gene. Between the trimmed V and J ends, which lost 1 base and 7 bases, there was a span of 10 bases. CDR3 sequence (DNA): TGTGCCACCAGTGATTTCCCCCTCGGTGAGCAGTACTTC. It yields the protein CATSDFPLGEQYF.

This clonotype occurred many times. CDR3 coding DNA: TGTGCCAGCAGCCAATCGGGACTAGCCCCAAATGAGCAGTTCTTC. It translates to CASSQSGLAPNEQFF. V usage is TRBV16 and J usage is TRBJ2-1; 9 bases map to TRBD2. The CDR3 is 15 amino acids. With 0 bases clipped from V and 7 bases from J, the junction kept 4 bases outside the gene matches. Germline V gene data show CDR1 as KGHSY and CDR2 as FQNENV. Full variable domain (remainder filled in from reference TRBV16 and TRBJ2-1): GEEVAQTPKHLVRGEGQKAKLYCAPIKGHSYVFWYQQVLKNEFKFLISFQNENVFDETGMPKERFSAKCLPNSPCSLEIQATKLEDSAVYFCASSQSGLAPNEQFFGPGTRLTVL.

The chain has TRBV21-1 and TRBJ1-2. TRBV21-1 is a recognized pseudogene. The CDR3 runs to 14 residues. The CDR3 is CASSNGGSYYGYTF. Here the CDR3 DNA reads TGTGCCAGCAGCAACGGCGGCAGTTACTATGGCTACACCTTC.

This clonotype was seen more than once but under ten times. V is TRBV27 and J is TRBJ1-1; a possible D gene is TRBD1 (6 bases). The germline gives CDR1 MNHEY, CDR2 SMNVEV (reference sequence). The CDR3 length is 13 residues. Trimming shortened V by 5 bases and J by 8 bases, and 15 bases separated the two germline ends. In nucleotides, the CDR3 is TGTGCCAGCAGTATGTTCAGGGGAGGGGAAGCTTTCTTT. It encodes CASSMFRGGEAFF.

The CDR3, as DNA: TGCAGTACAATAGACACCCGGGGTGTACGGGAGCAGTACTTC. This sequence encodes CSTIDTRGVREQYF. The chain links TRBV20-1 to TRBJ2-7; D perhaps matches TRBD2 (5 bases). The germline V and J ends were trimmed by 8 bases and 7 bases, with 24 bases remaining between them. Germline-derived CDR1 and CDR2 are DFQATT and SNEGSKA (reference sequence). CDR3 length: 14 residues.

The genes are TRBV28 and TRBJ1-4, with D perhaps TRBD1 (6 bases). The germline V gene encodes CDR1 MDHEN and CDR2 SYDVKM. The CDR3 length is 15 residues. V was cut by 2 bases and J by 4 bases, with 11 bases left in between. CDR3 region: CASSLPGAGNEKLFF. CDR3 in DNA: TGTGCCAGCAGTTTACCGGGGGCTGGTAATGAAAAACTGTTTTTT.

The rearrangement uses TRBV20-1 and TRBJ1-6; TRBD1 aligns across 7 bases. V was clipped by 1 base and J by 5 bases; unmatched bases: 2. The CDR3 covers 14 residues. Germline CDR1 DFQATT, CDR2 SNEGSKA (reference sequence). This CDR3 reads CSARGQGNNSPLHF. The CDR3 DNA reads as TGCAGTGCTAGAGGACAGGGCAATAATTCACCCCTCCACTTT.